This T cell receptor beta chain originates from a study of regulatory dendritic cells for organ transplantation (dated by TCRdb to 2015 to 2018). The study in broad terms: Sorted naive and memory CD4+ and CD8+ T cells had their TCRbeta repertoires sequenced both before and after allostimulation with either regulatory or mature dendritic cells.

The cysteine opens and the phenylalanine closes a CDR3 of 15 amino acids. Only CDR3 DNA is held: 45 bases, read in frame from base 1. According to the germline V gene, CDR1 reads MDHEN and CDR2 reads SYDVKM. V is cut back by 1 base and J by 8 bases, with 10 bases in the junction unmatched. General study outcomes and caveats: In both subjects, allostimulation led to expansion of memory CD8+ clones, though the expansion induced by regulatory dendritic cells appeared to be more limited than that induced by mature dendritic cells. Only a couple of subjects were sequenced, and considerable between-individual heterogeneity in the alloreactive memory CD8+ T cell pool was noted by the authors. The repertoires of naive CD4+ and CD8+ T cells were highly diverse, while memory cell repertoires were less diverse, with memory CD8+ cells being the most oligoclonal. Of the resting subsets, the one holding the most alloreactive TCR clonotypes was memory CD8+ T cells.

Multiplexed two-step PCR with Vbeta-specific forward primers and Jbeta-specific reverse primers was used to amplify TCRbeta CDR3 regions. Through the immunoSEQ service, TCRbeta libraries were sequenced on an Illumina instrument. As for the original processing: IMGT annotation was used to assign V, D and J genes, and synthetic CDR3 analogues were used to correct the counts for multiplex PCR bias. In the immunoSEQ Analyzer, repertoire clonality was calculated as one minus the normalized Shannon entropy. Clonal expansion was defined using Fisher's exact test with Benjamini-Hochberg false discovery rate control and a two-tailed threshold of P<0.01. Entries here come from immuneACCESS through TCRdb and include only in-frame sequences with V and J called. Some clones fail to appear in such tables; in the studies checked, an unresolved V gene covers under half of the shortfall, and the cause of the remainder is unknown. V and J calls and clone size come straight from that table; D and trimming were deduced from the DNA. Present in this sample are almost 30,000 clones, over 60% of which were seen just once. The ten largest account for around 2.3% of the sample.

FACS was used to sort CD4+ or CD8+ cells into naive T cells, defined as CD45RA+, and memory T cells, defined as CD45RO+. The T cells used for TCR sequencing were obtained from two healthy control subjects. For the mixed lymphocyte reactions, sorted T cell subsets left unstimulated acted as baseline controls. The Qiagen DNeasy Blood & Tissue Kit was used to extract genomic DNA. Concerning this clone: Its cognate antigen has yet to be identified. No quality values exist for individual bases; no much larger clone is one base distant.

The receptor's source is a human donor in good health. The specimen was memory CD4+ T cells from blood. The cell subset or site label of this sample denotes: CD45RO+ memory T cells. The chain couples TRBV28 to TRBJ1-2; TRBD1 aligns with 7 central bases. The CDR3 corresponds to CASSLSDRVGMGYTF. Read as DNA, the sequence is TGTGCCAGCAGTTTATCTGACAGGGTTGGAATGGGCTACACCTTC.